This TCR beta chain is from a study of T-cell reconstitution after alpha-beta-depleted transplantation in children. Findings and limits, study-wide: By one year post-transplant, T-cell counts and diversity largely arose from T cells that were newly produced. Reportedly, only several hundred clones from non-depleted graft cells drove alpha-beta T-cell counts at about two months.

A note on this clonotype: Antigen: not known.

Library preparation (for TCRbeta) was performed with unique molecular identifiers. TCRdb re-called the PCR reads through MiXCR, storing one row per CDR3 protein. Counted here are hundreds of thousands of distinct CDR3 sequences, 15% to 20% occurring once; the ten biggest clones make up roughly 40%. The CDR3 totals 15 residues. In germline, CDR1 is DFQATT, CDR2 SNEGSKA (reference sequence). J gave up 3 bases and V 2 bases, and 4 bases lay outside the gene matches. Sample: PBMCs, mostly from graft donor cells, taken 360 days after TCRalphabeta/CD19-depleted stem cell transplant. The chain is built from TRBV20-1 and TRBJ2-3; 11 nucleotides match TRBD1. The TCR was taken from a male patient aged 2 to 9 who had a stem cell transplant for acute lymphoblastic leukemia, so the T cells may come from the graft donor. The CDR3: CSARPGTGGTDTQYF. The CDR3 coding sequence is TGCAGTGCTAGACCCGGGACAGGGGGGACAGATACGCAGTATTTT.